Below, 28 T cell receptor beta chains from the same sample are listed, as sequenced in a study of beta chain features in type 1 diabetes. Expressed TCRB transcripts were sequenced because the isolated RNA had all been reverse transcribed beforehand. Libraries were prepared by immunoSEQ multiplex PCR; TCRdb keeps only in-frame clonotypes and omits some of them. The sample lists 810,000 or so clones; 15% to 20% were seen once. The sequencing sample was made of naive CD4+ T cells from blood. These receptors originate from a woman aged 18-29 years in good health.

There are a few counts of this clone. The V gene is TRBV27, the J gene TRBJ2-5; D gene unclear. V shed 0 bases and J shed 4 bases, with 12 bases lying between them. Germline V gene lookup returns CDR1 MNHEY and CDR2 SMNVEV (reference sequence). The length of the CDR3 is 15 residues. CDR3 sequence reads: CASSLSPGGLETQYF. The CDR3 DNA reads TGTGCCAGCAGTTTATCGCCGGGTGGCTTAGAGACCCAGTACTTC.

The gene calls are TRBV28 and TRBJ1-2; TRBD1 matches at 8 bases. This CDR3 has 15 residues. J was trimmed by 2 bases and V by 8 bases; bases with no gene match: 10. From germline, CDR1 is MDHEN and CDR2 SYDVKM. The CDR3 region has the DNA TGTGCCAGCTCGCCCGGCACAGGGGGAAACTATGGCTACACCTTC. Its translation is CASSPGTGGNYGYTF.

This clone was seen only a few times. The chain links TRBV19 to TRBJ2-1; D perhaps matches TRBD2 (5 bases). This CDR3 comprises 12 residues. The V gene's germline CDR1 is LNHDA and CDR2 SQIVND (reference sequence). V was clipped by 0 bases and J by 12 bases, with 9 bases between them. The CDR3 DNA follows: TGTGCCAGTAGTATAGATCCGGGGAGGCAGTTCTTC. Translation gives CASSIDPGRQFF.

The rearrangement uses TRBV28 and TRBJ1-1; possible D gene TRBD1, 5 bases. V lost 9 bases to trimming and J lost 5 bases, with 19 bases between them. Germline loops: CDR1 MDHEN, CDR2 SYDVKM. The CDR3 runs 14 residues. The CDR3 region is CASQVPGTATEAFF. In DNA form, the CDR3 reads TGTGCCAGTCAAGTCCCGGGGACGGCGACTGAAGCTTTCTTT.

This clone was counted between two and nine times. The chain uses TRBV2 and TRBJ2-1; TRBD2 matches at 9 bases. Germline loops: CDR1 SNHLY, CDR2 FYNNEI. This CDR3 contains 15 residues. J was trimmed by 2 bases and V by 4 bases; bases with no gene match: 3. The DNA of the CDR3 is TGTGCCAGCAGTGCGACTAGCGGTACCTACAATGAGCAGTTCTTC. Protein product: CASSATSGTYNEQFF. Full variable domain (rest looked up from reference TRBV2 and TRBJ2-1): EPEVTQTPSHQVTQMGQEVILRCVPISNHLYFYWYRQILGQKVEFLVSFYNNEISEKSEIFDDQFSVERPDGSNFTLKIRSTKLEDSAMYFCASSATSGTYNEQFFGPGTRLTVL.

At least ten counts were recorded for this clone. This sequence joins TRBV16 and TRBJ1-2; no clear D gene. V dropped 3 bases and J dropped 5 bases, with 7 bases sitting between them. This CDR3 comprises 12 residues. CDR1 KGHSY and CDR2 FQNENV come from the germline V gene. The CDR3 region has the DNA TGTGCCAGCAGCCAGGGAGATTATGGCTACACCTTC. Protein sequence: CASSQGDYGYTF.

This clone was counted a few times. V usage is TRBV7-8 and J usage is TRBJ2-5; unclear D gene. Germline values: CDR1 SGHVS, CDR2 FQNEAQ. Trimming took off 6 bases at V and 1 base at J, with 15 bases between the two ends. The CDR3 length is 15 residues. CDR3: CASRVRSPGQETQYF. The CDR3 nucleotides are TGTGCCAGCAGAGTCAGGTCGCCGGGCCAAGAGACCCAGTACTTC.

The chain employs TRBV7-9 and TRBJ2-5, with no clear D. The CDR3 covers 17 residues. CDR1 and CDR2 (germline): SEHNR, FQNEAQ (reference sequence). Trimming shortened V by 5 bases and J by 0 bases, and 19 bases separated the two germline ends. The CDR3 spells CASSPTNAYAYQETQYF. The CDR3 coding sequence is TGTGCCAGCAGCCCTACCAACGCTTACGCGTACCAAGAGACCCAGTACTTC.

A few counts support this clone. The genes are TRBV7-9 and TRBJ2-7, with no clear D. Germline V CDR1 and CDR2: SEHNR, FQNEAQ (reference sequence). V was clipped by 4 bases and J by 3 bases, with 4 bases between them. The CDR3 consists of 11 residues. CDR3 sequence reads: CASSSIYEQYF. The CDR3 DNA follows: TGTGCCAGCAGCTCGATCTACGAGCAGTACTTC.

V gene TRBV11-2 combines with J gene TRBJ2-6; possibly TRBD2 for D (7 bases). The CDR3 has 17 amino acids. CDR1 and CDR2 from the germline V gene are SGHAT and FQNNGV. V was trimmed by 3 bases and J by 2 bases, leaving 14 bases between them. DNA of the CDR3: TGTGCCAGCAGCTTTATCAAGGGGGGGCCTGGGGCCAACGTCCTGACTTTC. The encoded protein is CASSFIKGGPGANVLTF.

This clone was found a few times. The chain employs TRBV4-1 and TRBJ2-3, with TRBD2 matching 12 bases. V lost 5 bases, J lost 3 bases, and 12 bases stayed unmatched. Germline V lookup: CDR1 MGHRA, CDR2 YSYEKL. The CDR3 has 18 residues. For the CDR3, the DNA is TGCGCCAGCAGCAAATCCCCCCTAGCGGGAGGGAAGACAGATACGCAGTATTTT. This sequence encodes CASSKSPLAGGKTDTQYF.

V usage is TRBV7-2 and J usage is TRBJ2-5, with D maybe TRBD1 (6 bases). The V end lost 4 bases, the J end lost 2 bases, and 14 bases lay between the germline ends. This CDR3 has 15 residues. Germline-derived CDR1 and CDR2 are SGHTA and FQGNSA. The CDR3 nucleotides read TGTGCCAGCAGCTCAATTGGGGACACTCAAGAGACCCAGTACTTC. Its translation is CASSSIGDTQETQYF.

This clone was seen more than once but under ten times. The chain is built from TRBV11-2 and TRBJ2-7, with 11 bases that match TRBD2. After removal of 5 bases from V and 3 bases from J, the junction contained 6 bases not matched to a gene. This CDR3 region has 15 residues. Germline V gene sequence: CDR1 SGHAT, CDR2 FQNNGV. CDR3 nucleotide sequence: TGTGCCAGCAGCCAAACGACTAGCGGGAACTACGAGCAGTACTTC. Amino acid sequence: CASSQTTSGNYEQYF.

This clone has a handful of counts. This chain uses TRBV18 with TRBJ2-7; TRBD2 matches at 10 bases. Per the germline V gene, CDR1 is KGHSH and CDR2 is LQKENI. The CDR3 consists of 15 residues. V was pared by 1 base and J by 6 bases, with 6 bases of the junction left unmatched. The CDR3 loop is CASSPHPSGSSEQYF. CDR3 DNA: TGTGCCAGCTCACCACATCCTAGCGGGAGCAGCGAGCAGTACTTC.

This clone was observed a handful of times. The gene calls are TRBV6-5 and TRBJ1-2; no clear D. The CDR3 spans 11 residues. Deletions cut 10 bases from V and 3 bases from J, with 9 bases between. The germline gives CDR1 MNHEY, CDR2 SVGAGI. The CDR3 nucleotides are TGTGCCACCCGGGAGGACTATGGCTACACCTTC. It translates to CATREDYGYTF.

The rearrangement links TRBV7-9 to TRBJ2-1; TRBD2 aligns across 13 bases. The CDR3 length is 18 residues. V was clipped by 4 bases and J by 0 bases; unmatched bases: 6. Germline V lookup: CDR1 SEHNR, CDR2 FQNEAQ (reference sequence). This chain's CDR3 is CASSWGLAGRSSYNEQFF. The CDR3 nucleotides are TGTGCCAGCAGCTGGGGACTAGCGGGGCGTAGCTCCTACAATGAGCAGTTCTTC.

This clone occurred once. V is TRBV11-3 and J is TRBJ2-2; 7 nucleotides match TRBD2. V trimming: 5 bases; J trimming: 6 bases; junction bases outside the gene matches: 9. The CDR3 runs to 15 residues. Germline CDR1 SGHNT, CDR2 YENEEA. CDR3 sequence: CASSLGLVSAGELFF. In nucleotides, the CDR3 is TGTGCCAGCAGCCTTGGACTAGTTTCTGCCGGGGAGCTGTTTTTT. Complete variable domain (other parts from reference TRBV11-3 and TRBJ2-2): EAGVVQSPRYKIIEKKQPVAFWCNPISGHNTLYWYLQNLGQGPELLIRYENEEAVDDSQLPKDRFSAERLKGVDSTLKIQPAELGDSAVYLCASSLGLVSAGELFFGEGSRLTVL.

This rearrangement joins TRBV13 to TRBJ2-7; D could derive from TRBD1 or TRBD2 (6 bases each). V gave up 5 bases and J gave up 5 bases, with 16 bases separating them. The germline gives CDR1 PRHDT, CDR2 FYEKMQ (reference sequence). The CDR3 spans 14 residues. This CDR3 is CASSPMWRGDEQYF. The CDR3 nucleotides are TGTGCCAGCAGCCCAATGTGGAGGGGGGACGAGCAGTACTTC.

In its sample, this clone was seen a few times. This specimen includes other DNA sequences encoding the same CDR3. The V call is TRBV2, the J call TRBJ2-5, with TRBD2 matching over 10 bases. Trimming at V came to 5 bases and at J to 5 bases, leaving 5 bases not matched to a gene. The CDR3 consists of 14 residues. The germline V gene encodes CDR1 SNHLY and CDR2 FYNNEI. The CDR3: CASSLAGGRETQYF. CDR3 DNA sequence: TGTGCCAGCAGTTTAGCGGGAGGCCGGGAGACCCAGTACTTC.

The CDR3 region has the DNA TGTGCCAGCAGAGCGGGAAGAGGGGCAAACATTCAGTACTTC. Amino acid sequence: CASRAGRGANIQYF. The chain couples TRBV27 to TRBJ2-4; 7 positions match TRBD2. Losses at the gene ends were 6 bases for V and 6 bases for J; bases not matched to a gene: 8. CDR3 length equals 14 residues. Germline CDR1 is MNHEY and CDR2 is SMNVEV (reference sequence).

This clone occurred a few times. This chain joins TRBV28 and TRBJ2-1, with 8 bases aligning to TRBD2. J lost 7 bases, V lost 5 bases, and 7 bases had no gene match. This CDR3 has 14 residues. CDR1 and CDR2 (germline): MDHEN, SYDVKM. This CDR3 reads CASSTLAGRNEQFF. CDR3 sequence (DNA): TGTGCCAGCAGTACCTTAGCGGGAAGAAATGAGCAGTTCTTC.

This clone turned up a few times. J is TRBJ2-1 and V is TRBV6-1; 7 bases line up with TRBD2. Per the germline V gene, CDR1 is MNHNS and CDR2 is SASEGT. The CDR3 length is 12 residues. J gave up 4 bases and V 11 bases, and 5 bases lay outside the gene matches. The CDR3 loop reads CASGLTYNEQFF. For the CDR3, the DNA is TGTGCCTCGGGACTAACGTACAATGAGCAGTTCTTC.

V gene TRBV28 combines with J gene TRBJ2-3, with 8 positions matching TRBD2. Germline CDR1 is MDHEN and CDR2 is SYDVKM. CDR3 length: 15 amino acids. The ends lost 6 bases at V and 5 bases at J; junction bases unmatched: 10. The CDR3 protein is CASSPTGGLGDTQYF. CDR3 in DNA: TGTGCCAGCAGCCCTACGGGAGGGCTGGGAGATACGCAGTATTTT.

This clone was observed a few times. The chain couples TRBV14 to TRBJ1-2; 7 nucleotides align to TRBD1. CDR1 SGHDN and CDR2 FVKESK come from the germline V gene. Losses at the gene ends were 6 bases for V and 0 bases for J; bases not matched to a gene: 13. This CDR3 is 17 amino acids long. DNA for the CDR3: TGTGCCAGCAGTCAAAGAAGGGGGCGAGGAGCTAACTATGGCTACACCTTC. Translating gives CASSQRRGRGANYGYTF.

The V call is TRBV7-2, the J call TRBJ1-1; D gene unclear. CDR3 length: 15 amino acids. Trimming took off 5 bases at V and 2 bases at J, with 15 bases between the two ends. The germline gives CDR1 SGHTA, CDR2 FQGNSA. CDR3 loop: CASSPRGLINTEAFF. CDR3 bases: TGTGCCAGCAGCCCAAGAGGCTTGATTAACACTGAAGCTTTCTTT.

The CDR3 DNA reads TGTGCCAGCAGTCGCTTAACTGCCAGCTCCTACAATGAGCAGTTCTTC. It codes for CASSRLTASSYNEQFF. This rearrangement joins TRBV9 to TRBJ2-1; D is unresolved. This CDR3 is 16 amino acids long. Germline V gene lookup returns CDR1 SGDLS and CDR2 YYNGEE. V shed 5 bases and J shed 0 bases, with 15 bases lying between them.

To note about this clone: Other DNA sequences in this sample translate to the same CDR3. This rearrangement joins TRBV20-1 to TRBJ2-7; D uncertain. Germline CDR1 reads DFQATT; CDR2 reads SNEGSKA (reference sequence). CDR3 size: 10 residues. Trimming left V 1 base short and J 4 bases short, with 2 bases between. This CDR3 reads CSARAYEQYF. CDR3 DNA: TGCAGTGCTAGAGCTTACGAGCAGTACTTC.

The V call is TRBV2, the J call TRBJ2-1; tentatively, D is TRBD1 (6 bases). The V end lost 3 bases, the J end lost 8 bases, and 14 bases lay between the germline ends. CDR3 length: 14 amino acids. The germline CDR1 and CDR2 sequences are SNHLY and FYNNEI. CDR3 nucleotide sequence: TGTGCCAGCAGTGACCAGGGGATAGCGCATGAGCAGTTCTTC. Amino acids: CASSDQGIAHEQFF.